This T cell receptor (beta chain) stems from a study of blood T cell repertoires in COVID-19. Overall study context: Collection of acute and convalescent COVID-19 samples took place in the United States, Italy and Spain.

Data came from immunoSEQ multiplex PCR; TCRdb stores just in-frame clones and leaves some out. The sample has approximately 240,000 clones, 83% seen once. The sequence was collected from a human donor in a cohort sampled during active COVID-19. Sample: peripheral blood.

The CDR3 spells CASSGAGGSGYTF. The DNA of the CDR3 is TGTGCCAGCAGTGGGGCAGGGGGTTCTGGCTACACCTTC. This sequence joins TRBV27 and TRBJ1-2; the match to TRBD1 covers 7 bases. Unmatched junction bases numbered 7, after V lost 5 bases and J lost 7 bases. Per germline, CDR1 MNHEY and CDR2 SMNVEV (reference sequence). The CDR3 length is 13 residues.